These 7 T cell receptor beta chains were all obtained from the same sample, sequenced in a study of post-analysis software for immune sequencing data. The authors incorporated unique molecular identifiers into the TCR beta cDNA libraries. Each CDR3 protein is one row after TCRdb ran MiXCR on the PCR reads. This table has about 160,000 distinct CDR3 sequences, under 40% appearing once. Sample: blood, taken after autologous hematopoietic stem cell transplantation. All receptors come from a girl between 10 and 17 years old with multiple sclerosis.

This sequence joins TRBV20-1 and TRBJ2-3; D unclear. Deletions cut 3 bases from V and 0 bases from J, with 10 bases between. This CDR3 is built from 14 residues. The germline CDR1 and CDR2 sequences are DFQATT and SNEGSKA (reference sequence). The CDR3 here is CSASSRISTDTQYF. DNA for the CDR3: TGCAGTGCTAGTTCCCGCATTAGCACAGATACGCAGTATTTT.

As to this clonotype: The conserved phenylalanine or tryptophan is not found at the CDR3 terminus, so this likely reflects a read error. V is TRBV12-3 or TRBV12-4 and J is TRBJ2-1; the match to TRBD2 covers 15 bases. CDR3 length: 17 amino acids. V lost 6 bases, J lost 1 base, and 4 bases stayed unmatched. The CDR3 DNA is TGTGCCAGCAGCTCCGGACTAGCGGGAGGGTCCTACAATGAGCAGTTCGTC. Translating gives CASSSGLAGGSYNEQFV.

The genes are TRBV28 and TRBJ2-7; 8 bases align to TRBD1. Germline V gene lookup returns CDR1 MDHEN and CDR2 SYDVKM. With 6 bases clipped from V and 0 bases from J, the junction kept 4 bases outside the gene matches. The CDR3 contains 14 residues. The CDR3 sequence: CASRRQGSSYEQYF. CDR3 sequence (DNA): TGTGCCAGCAGAAGACAGGGGAGCTCCTACGAGCAGTACTTC.

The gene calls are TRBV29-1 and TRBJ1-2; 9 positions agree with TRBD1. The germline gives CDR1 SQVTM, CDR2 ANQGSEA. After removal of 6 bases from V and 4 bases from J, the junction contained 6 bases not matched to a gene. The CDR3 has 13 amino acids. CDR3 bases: TGCAGCGTCCAGGGACAGGGTGGCTATGGCTACACCTTC. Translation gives CSVQGQGGYGYTF.

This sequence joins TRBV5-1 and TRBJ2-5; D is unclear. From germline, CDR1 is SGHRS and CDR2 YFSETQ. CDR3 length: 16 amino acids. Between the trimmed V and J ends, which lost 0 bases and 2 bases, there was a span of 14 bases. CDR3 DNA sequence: TGCGCCAGCAGCTTGGTGTGGGAATTTGGGCAAGAGACCCAGTACTTC. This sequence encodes CASSLVWEFGQETQYF.

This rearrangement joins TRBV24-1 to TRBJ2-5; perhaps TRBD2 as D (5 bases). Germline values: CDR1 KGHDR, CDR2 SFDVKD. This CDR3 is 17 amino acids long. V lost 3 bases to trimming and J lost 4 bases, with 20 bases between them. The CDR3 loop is CATSDRDGPLRGETQYF. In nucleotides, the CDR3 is TGTGCCACCAGTGATAGAGACGGACCCCTTCGGGGAGAGACCCAGTACTTC.

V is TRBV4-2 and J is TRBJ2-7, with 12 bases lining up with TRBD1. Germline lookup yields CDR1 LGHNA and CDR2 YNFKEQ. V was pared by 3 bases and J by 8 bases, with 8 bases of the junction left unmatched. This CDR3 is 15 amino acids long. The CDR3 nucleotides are TGTGCCAGCAGCCAGGGGGACAGGGGGCTTGTCAAGCAGTACTTC. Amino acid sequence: CASSQGDRGLVKQYF.